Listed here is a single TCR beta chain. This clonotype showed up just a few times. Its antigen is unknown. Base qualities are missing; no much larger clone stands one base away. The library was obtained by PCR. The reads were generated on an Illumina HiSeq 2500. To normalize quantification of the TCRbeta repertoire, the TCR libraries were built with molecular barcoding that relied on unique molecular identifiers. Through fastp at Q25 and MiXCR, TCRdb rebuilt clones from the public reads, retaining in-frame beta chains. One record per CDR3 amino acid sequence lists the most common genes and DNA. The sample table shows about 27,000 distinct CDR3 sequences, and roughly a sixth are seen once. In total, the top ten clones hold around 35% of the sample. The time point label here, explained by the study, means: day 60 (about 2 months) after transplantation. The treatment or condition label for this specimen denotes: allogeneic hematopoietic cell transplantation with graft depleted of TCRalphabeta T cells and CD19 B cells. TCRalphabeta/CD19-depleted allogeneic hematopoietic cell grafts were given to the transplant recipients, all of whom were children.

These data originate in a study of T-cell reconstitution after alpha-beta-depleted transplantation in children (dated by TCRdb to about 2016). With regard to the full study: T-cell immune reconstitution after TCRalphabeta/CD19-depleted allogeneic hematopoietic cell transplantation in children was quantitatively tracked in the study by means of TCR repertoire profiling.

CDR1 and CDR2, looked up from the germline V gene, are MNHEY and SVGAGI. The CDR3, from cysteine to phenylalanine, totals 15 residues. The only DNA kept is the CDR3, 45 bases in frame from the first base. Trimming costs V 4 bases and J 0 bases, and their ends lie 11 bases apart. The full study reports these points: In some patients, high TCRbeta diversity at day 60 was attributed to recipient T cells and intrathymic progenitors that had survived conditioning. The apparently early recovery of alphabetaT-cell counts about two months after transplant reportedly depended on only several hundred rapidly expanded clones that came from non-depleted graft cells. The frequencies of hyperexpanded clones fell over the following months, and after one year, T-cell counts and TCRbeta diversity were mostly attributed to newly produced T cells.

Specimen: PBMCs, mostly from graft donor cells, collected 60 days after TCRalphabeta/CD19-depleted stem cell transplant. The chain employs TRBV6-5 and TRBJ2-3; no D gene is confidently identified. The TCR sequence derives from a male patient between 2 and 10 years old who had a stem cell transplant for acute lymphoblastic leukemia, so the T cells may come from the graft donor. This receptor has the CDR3 CASSFNRVSTDTQYF. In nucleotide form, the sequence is TGTGCCAGCAGTTTCAACCGGGTTAGCACAGATACGCAGTATTTT.